This T cell receptor (beta chain) stems from a study of shared T cell receptors in the human thymus. Germline loops: CDR1 MDHEN, CDR2 SYDVKM. The CDR3 loop spans 15 amino acids. Trimming removed 2 bases at V and 2 bases at J, with 11 bases between. Only in-frame clones appear in the TCRdb table, and some are missing; sequencing was by immunoSEQ multiplex PCR. The table has about 660,000 clones, 70% to 90% seen once. These data were also filed under a second study, of human thymus T cells. That paper notes: During corrective heart surgery, resections were taken, and the thymus tissue came from them. Repertoires from thymus and blood appeared to show biased V and J gene usage.

Sequenced material: thymocytes. The origin of this receptor is a boy under two years old with a congenital heart defect. The chain couples TRBV28 to TRBJ2-3, with D possibly being TRBD2 (5 bases). The CDR3 coding sequence is TGTGCCAGCAGTTTACCCCAGGACTTCACAGATACGCAGTATTTT. Its translation: CASSLPQDFTDTQYF.